This passage covers 14 T cell receptor beta chains from one sample sequenced in a study of T cell changes during pregnancy in multiple sclerosis (dated by TCRdb to 2018 to 2020). Receptor libraries were prepared by the immunoSEQ multiplex PCR assay. Here the immuneACCESS table is served through TCRdb, limited to in-frame sequences with V and J called. Missing clones are a known gap in these copies; in checked studies unresolved V genes cover under half, and the rest lacks a known reason. This sample is represented by about 77,000 clones; 70% to 90% of them were singletons. Of the sample, about 1.9% is held by the ten largest clones. The sequencing used peripheral blood, collected before pregnancy. Receptors were obtained from a female donor with multiple sclerosis, enrolled in a pregnancy study.

This clone was counted once. The J gene is TRBJ2-7, the V gene TRBV4-3; no reliable D call. CDR3 length equals 15 residues. Germline V CDR1 and CDR2: LGHNA, YSLEER. V was pared by 4 bases and J by 4 bases, with 17 bases between. DNA for the CDR3: TGCGCCAGCAGCCTAGATTACGGTCTCGGGTACGAGCAGTACTTC. The encoded protein is CASSLDYGLGYEQYF.

In this sample, this clone turned up a few times. This chain joins TRBV6-1 and TRBJ1-4; perhaps TRBD1 as D (5 bases). Per the germline V gene, CDR1 is MNHNS and CDR2 is SASEGT. With 4 bases removed from V and 3 bases from J, the gap between germline ends came to 12 bases. The CDR3 has 15 amino acids. The CDR3 protein is CASSVGVGANEKLFF. CDR3 nucleotides: TGTGCCAGCAGTGTAGGGGTAGGGGCTAATGAAAAACTGTTTTTT.

Comments on this clone: The same CDR3 also results from other DNA sequences found in this sample. The rearrangement joins TRBV4-3 to TRBJ1-2; 7 positions match TRBD1. Trimming cost V 0 bases and J 3 bases; bases outside gene matches: 7. Germline-derived CDR1 and CDR2 are LGHNA and YSLEER. This CDR3 has 16 residues. The DNA of the CDR3 is TGCGCCAGCAGCCAAGATGGCACAGGGGAGGACTATGGCTACACCTTC. This translates into CASSQDGTGEDYGYTF.

This chain joins TRBV19 and TRBJ2-3; 8 bases line up with TRBD1. There are 14 residues in the CDR3. CDR1 LNHDA and CDR2 SQIVND come from the germline V gene (reference sequence). V shed 8 bases and J 3 bases; nucleotides not matched to a gene: 7. Here the CDR3 reads CASAGGAGTDTQYF. The CDR3 nucleotides read TGTGCCAGTGCAGGGGGCGCTGGGACAGATACGCAGTATTTT.

The chain joins TRBV9 to TRBJ2-3; D remains ambiguous. Germline CDR1 reads SGDLS; CDR2 reads YYNGEE. Trimming pared 0 bases from V and 6 bases from J, leaving 14 bases between. CDR3 length: 15 residues. The CDR3 reads CASSVDGRSSDTQYF. The CDR3, as DNA: TGTGCCAGCAGCGTAGATGGTCGGAGCTCCGATACGCAGTATTTT.

This clone was found a few times. V gene TRBV9 combines with J gene TRBJ1-5, with a possible D match to TRBD1 (6 bases). V lost 0 bases and J lost 7, with 14 bases in between. This CDR3 contains 15 residues. The germline gives CDR1 SGDLS, CDR2 YYNGEE. CDR3 bases: TGTGCCAGCAGCGTAGATCAGGGGTGGGCGCAGCCCCAGCATTTT. Residues: CASSVDQGWAQPQHF.

The V gene is TRBV19, the J gene TRBJ1-6; perhaps TRBD1 as D (6 bases). This CDR3 is 16 amino acids long. Germline-derived CDR1 and CDR2 are LNHDA and SQIVND (reference sequence). The V and J ends lost 3 bases and 3 bases respectively, with 12 bases between them. CDR3 coding DNA: TGTGCCAGTAGTATGGCAGGGGCCGGCTATAATTCACCCCTCCACTTT. Encoded protein: CASSMAGAGYNSPLHF. The full variable domain, in which reference TRBV19 and TRBJ1-6 provide the parts outside the CDR3, is DGGITQSPKYLFRKEGQNVTLSCEQNLNHDAMYWYRQDPGQGLRLIYYSQIVNDFQKGDIAEGYSVSREKKESFPLTVTSAQKNPTAFYLCASSMAGAGYNSPLHFGNGTRLTVT.

V usage is TRBV10-2 and J usage is TRBJ1-5, with a tentative D call TRBD1 (5 bases). V was clipped by 2 bases and J by 0 bases, with 8 bases between them. CDR1 and CDR2 from the germline V gene are WSHSY and SAAADI. The CDR3 runs 15 residues. The CDR3: CASSEDSFSNQPQHF. For the CDR3, the DNA is TGCGCCAGCAGTGAGGACAGTTTTAGCAATCAGCCCCAGCATTTT.

The chain combines TRBV30 with TRBJ1-2, with D possibly matching TRBD1 (5 bases). Per germline, CDR1 GTSNPN and CDR2 SVGIG (reference sequence). The V end was cut by 2 bases, the J end by 4 bases, with 14 bases between. This CDR3 is built from 14 residues. This CDR3 is CAWSIGLGGYGYTF. The CDR3 DNA follows: TGTGCCTGGAGTATCGGCTTGGGGGGCTATGGCTACACCTTC.

This chain links TRBV6-5 with TRBJ1-2, with D possibly TRBD1 on 5 matching bases. Looked up from germline, CDR1 is MNHEY and CDR2 is SVGAGI. There are 14 residues in the CDR3. V lost 5 bases, J lost 4 bases, and 14 bases lay in between. The CDR3 bases are TGTGCCAGCAGTCAAGACAGCCGCATCTATGGCTACACCTTC. This translates into CASSQDSRIYGYTF.

The chain recombines TRBV5-4 with TRBJ2-2; 7 nucleotides align to TRBD2. Germline CDR1 reads SGHNT; CDR2 reads YYREEE (reference sequence). The CDR3 contains 14 residues. V lost 4 bases and J lost 6; bases outside the gene matches: 6. CDR3 nucleotides: TGTGCCAGCAGCATAAGGGGAGGGGCCGGGGAGCTGTTTTTT. Translating gives CASSIRGGAGELFF.

The chain links TRBV5-1 to TRBJ2-3, with a possible D match to TRBD2 (6 bases). CDR3 length: 14 amino acids. V lost 3 bases and J 6 bases, leaving 14 bases between the germline ends. Germline lookup yields CDR1 SGHRS and CDR2 YFSETQ. For the CDR3, the DNA is TGCGCCAGCAGCTCGGGGGTCAGCGAGGATACGCAGTATTTT. Translated: CASSSGVSEDTQYF.

The rearrangement joins TRBV4-3 to TRBJ1-1; 8 bases align to TRBD1. The CDR3 length is 15 residues. CDR1 and CDR2 (germline): LGHNA, YSLEER. Trimming took 3 bases from V and 6 from J; bases not matched to a gene: 9. The CDR3 region has the DNA TGCGCCAGCAGCCACCGCAGGGGGCGAAACTCTGAAGCTTTCTTT. It encodes CASSHRRGRNSEAFF.

The sample holds one count of this clone. The chain has TRBV6-5 and TRBJ2-3, with a possible D match to TRBD1 (5 bases). CDR1 and CDR2 from the germline V gene are MNHEY and SVGAGI. Trimming stripped 5 bases from V and 2 bases from J, with 11 bases between. This CDR3 has 14 amino acids. CDR3 sequence reads: CASSTDGHTDTQYF. DNA of the CDR3: TGTGCCAGCAGTACAGACGGACACACAGATACGCAGTATTTT.